This record covers a single TCR beta chain. The data derive from a study of T cells in Graves' hyperthyroidism and ophthalmopathy. Using RNA transcripts as the source, TCR beta CDR3 regions were amplified. The HTBI set primed first-round TCR CDR3 RT-PCR. TCRdb processed the multiplex PCR reads anew with MiXCR; each CDR3 protein has one entry. The sample consists of approximately 620,000 distinct CDR3 sequences, 16% of them appearing once. This TCR derives from a woman between 35 and 50 years old with Graves' ophthalmopathy. Sequencing used blood.

The CDR3 reads CAISGGTGETQYF. As DNA, the CDR3 is TGTGCCATCAGTGGCGGGACAGGAGAGACCCAGTACTTC. V usage is TRBV10-3 and J usage is TRBJ2-5, with 8 bases fitting TRBD1. Germline lookup yields CDR1 ENHRY and CDR2 SYGVKD. Unmatched junction bases numbered 2, after V lost 4 bases and J lost 4 bases. The CDR3 runs 13 residues.